This TCR beta chain was sequenced for a study of T cells expressing NK-cell markers (dated by TCRdb to between 2020 and 2021). Context from the whole study: In sorted CD3+CD56+NKG2C+, CD3+CD56+NKG2C- and CD3+CD56-NKG2C+ T-cell subsets from 8 or 9 donors, TCR beta-chain repertoires were profiled. Among the eight sequenced donors, seven were HCMV-seropositive and one was HCMV-seronegative. All eight donors whose samples were sequenced were randomly selected healthy volunteers, three of them men and five women. Sequencing of the libraries produced 2 x 150 bp reads on Illumina HiSeq 2000/2500, MiSeq or NextSeq.

As for this clonotype: No cognate antigen has been identified for it.

HCMV serostatus was determined by detecting HCMV-specific IgG in serum with a commercial ELISA kit. Ficoll density gradient centrifugation was used to isolate peripheral blood mononuclear cells from blood. This sample was sequenced with an Illumina HiSeq 2000. TCR beta cDNA libraries were prepared using 5'RACE template switching, which introduced a universal primer site and unique molecular identifiers. Synthesis of cDNA was primed from the TCR beta constant segment and was followed by two consecutive PCR amplification steps. Under the source paper's analysis protocol: MIGEC was used to demultiplex reads and group the reads by UMI, and MiTCR was used to assemble and quantify clonotypes. Only TCR cDNA sequences supported by at least two reads were kept to exclude erroneous sequences. The tcR package was used for downstream repertoire analysis, and clonotypes were matched across fractions by CDR3 nucleotide sequence plus V segment. VDJmatch was used to annotate antigen specificity against VDJdb, with one amino acid substitution allowed in CDR3. TCRdb reprocessed the reads and lists each CDR3 protein sequence as a single entry, with no DNA. What appears here as the V and J calls and clone size reflects TCRdb's work, not the paper's. Per the sample table, the count is 350,000 to 500,000 distinct CDR3 sequences. The ten largest clonotypes hold about 7.1% of the sample.

The germline V gene provides CDR1 SGHTA and CDR2 FQGNSA. Inclusive of the bounding cysteine and phenylalanine, the CDR3 is 14 residues long. No DNA accompanies this entry. Overall results and qualifications from the work: In about six donors, the dominant CD3+CD56+NKG2C+ clonotypes were found to rank among the top 10 CD8+ clonotypes and to make up 1.0-7.0% of CD8+ T cells. Those dominant clonotypes were again the most abundant among CD3+CD56-NKG2C+ cells in several donors, at about 28.3-60.1%. It remained unclear whether the expanded NKG2C-expressing T cell clones were specific for HCMV antigens.

Sample: blood T cells: a sorted CD56 or NKG2C T cell subset, CD4+ or CD8+ T cells, or bulk PBMC T cells (not recorded which). The TCR originated in a woman between 18 and 75 years old in good health. The chain joins TRBV7-2 to TRBJ2-5. The CDR3 amino acid sequence is: CASSRILLQETQYF.